This TCR beta chain was observed in a study of blood T cell repertoires in COVID-19. Study context: The United States, Italy and Spain provided the acute and convalescent COVID-19 samples.

Produced via immunoSEQ multiplex PCR; TCRdb's table is partial and in-frame only. Of over 150,000 clones in the sample, around 80% were seen once. Trimming removed 5 bases at V and 4 bases at J, with 9 bases between. CDR1 is SGHTA and CDR2 is FQGNSA in the germline V gene. There are 13 residues in the CDR3. The sequencing sample was made of PBMCs or T cells enriched from blood (not recorded which). This clonotype was sampled from a man in his fifties or sixties who had recovered from COVID-19. The J gene is TRBJ1-3, the V gene TRBV7-2; D gene uncertain. CDR3 in DNA: TGTGCCAGCAGCCTTTCAGAAGGAAACACCATATATTTT. As protein: CASSLSEGNTIYF.